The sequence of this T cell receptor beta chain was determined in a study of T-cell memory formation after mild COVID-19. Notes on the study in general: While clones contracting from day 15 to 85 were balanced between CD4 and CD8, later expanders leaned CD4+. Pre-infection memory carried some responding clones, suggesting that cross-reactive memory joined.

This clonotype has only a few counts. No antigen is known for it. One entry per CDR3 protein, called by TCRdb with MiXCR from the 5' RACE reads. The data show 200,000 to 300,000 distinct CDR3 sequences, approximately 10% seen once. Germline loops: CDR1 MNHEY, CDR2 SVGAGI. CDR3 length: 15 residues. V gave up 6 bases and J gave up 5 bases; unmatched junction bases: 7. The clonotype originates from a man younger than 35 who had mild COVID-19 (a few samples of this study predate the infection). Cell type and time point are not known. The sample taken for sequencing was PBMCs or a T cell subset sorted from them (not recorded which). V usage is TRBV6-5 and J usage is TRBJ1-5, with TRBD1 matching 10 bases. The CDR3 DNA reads TGTGCCAGCAGCCCGGGACAGGGGTTATATCAGCCCCAGCATTTT. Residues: CASSPGQGLYQPQHF.